Sequencing of this TCR beta chain was carried out in a study of blood T cell repertoires in COVID-19. On the study more broadly: The samples span acute and convalescent COVID-19 from the United States, Italy and Spain. The cDNA or gDNA used as material had been derived from T cells, B-cell-depleted T cells, or PBMCs.

Authors' processing steps: Reference gene primer amplification gave nucleated cell count estimates. Profiled with immunoSEQ multiplex PCR; TCRdb holds only in-frame clones, not every one. Clone size and V and J calls were adopted from that table, with D and trimming inferred from the DNA. The sample has over 150,000 clones; roughly nine tenths are singletons. The CDR3 covers 13 residues. With 0 bases clipped from V and 10 bases from J, the junction kept 3 bases outside the gene matches. Germline assignment: CDR1 MGHRA and CDR2 YSYEKL. The rearrangement links TRBV4-1 to TRBJ2-1, with 7 bases matching TRBD1. The specimen was peripheral blood. This receptor was identified in a man between 50 and 59 years old with acute or convalescent COVID-19. CDR3 amino acids: CASSQDTGEEQFF. The CDR3 bases are TGCGCCAGCAGCCAAGATACAGGGGAGGAGCAGTTCTTC.